This T cell receptor (beta chain) was observed in a study of OX40 agonist ivuxolimab in advanced cancers. Across the whole study: Patients treated during dose escalation were battling hepatocellular carcinoma, melanoma, renal cell or head and neck cancer. Overall study results and limits: The authors also found low normalized T-cell clonal expansion in some nonresponders.

CDR3 size: 16 residues. Germline V CDR1 and CDR2: SGHRS, YFSETQ. Deletions cut 4 bases from V and 6 bases from J, with 22 bases between. Only in-frame clones appear in the TCRdb table, and some are missing; sequencing was by immunoSEQ multiplex PCR. The repertoire holds 50,000 or so clones, with roughly nine tenths as singletons. This clone was counted a single time. Its cognate antigen is unknown. The source material was CD4+ or CD8+ T cells sorted from blood, sampled in a trial of the OX40 agonist ivuxolimab. This TCR was recovered from an adult with an advanced solid tumor such as melanoma, head and neck, liver or kidney cancer. The chain joins TRBV5-1 to TRBJ1-2, with D maybe TRBD1 (6 bases). The CDR3 region is CASSAPLDSIQHGYTF. The CDR3 bases are TGCGCCAGCAGCGCGCCACTGGACAGTATTCAGCATGGCTACACCTTC.